The rows below give T cell receptor beta chains drawn from one sample of a study of cytomegalovirus exposure and HLA in healthy donors. The repertoire was sequenced with immunoSEQ multiplex PCR; TCRdb's copy has only in-frame clones and lacks some. The table records around 150,000 clones, 80% of them present only once. Sequencing was carried out using PBMCs. Receptors originate from a man younger than 30 in good health and CMV-seropositive. The CDR3 runs from the conserved cysteine through the conserved F or W. A D gene is named only where the DNA matches it firmly. Clone size, where shown, is once, few, many, or a class for clones that have expanded.

TRBJ1-3,TRBV6-5,TRBD1,NA,TGTGCCAGCAGTTCCGGACAGGGAGGGAGAGGAAACACCATATATTTT,CASSSGQGGRGNTIYF
TRBJ2-7,TRBV21-1,NA,NA,TGTGCCAGCGACAGCGGGAGGGCCCCCTACGAGCAGTACTTC,CASDSGRAPYEQYF
TRBJ2-7,TRBV11-2,NA,NA,TGTGCCAGCACGGACAGAGCCTACGAGCAGTACTTC,CASTDRAYEQYF
TRBJ2-5,TRBV27,TRBD2,once,TGTGCCAGCAGTCGACTAGCGGGAGGGGAGACCCAGTACTTC,CASSRLAGGETQYF
TRBJ1-5,TRBV7-9,NA,NA,TGTGCCAGCAGCTTATTGGGGGGAAATCAGCCCCAGCATTTT,CASSLLGGNQPQHF
TRBJ1-6,TRBV28,TRBD1,once,TGTGCCAGCAGTTCGGGGACAGGCAGTCGGTACTCACCCCTCCACTTT,CASSSGTGSRYSPLHF
TRBJ1-1,TRBV6-5,TRBD1,NA,TGTGCCACCTCGGGACAGGGTAACACTGAAGCTTTCTTT,CATSGQGNTEAFF
TRBJ1-1,TRBV29-1,NA,NA,TGCAGCACCCTCCTCGCAGTCGATTACACTGAAGCTTTCTTT,CSTLLAVDYTEAFF
TRBJ2-6,TRBV19,NA,few,TGTGCCAGTAATCGGGTGTCTCCCTCTGGGGCCAACGTCCTGACTTTC,CASNRVSPSGANVLTF
TRBJ2-7,TRBV7-9,TRBD2,NA,TGTGCCAGCAGCCACACTAGCGGGAACTACGAGCAGTACTTC,CASSHTSGNYEQYF
TRBJ2-1,TRBV19,NA,NA,TGTGCCAGTAGTAGAGTAGCGGAGTACTCCTACAATGAGCAGTTCTTC,CASSRVAEYSYNEQFF
TRBJ2-1,TRBV7-9,TRBD2,NA,TGTGCCAGCAGCTCACCAAGGACTAGTAAGATCAATGAGCAGTTCTTC,CASSSPRTSKINEQFF
TRBJ2-1,TRBV7-2,TRBD2,NA,TGTGCCAGCAGCCCCGGACTAGCGGGGGGTATCAATGAGCAGTTCTTC,CASSPGLAGGINEQFF
TRBJ1-6,TRBV4-2,NA,NA,TGTGCCAGCGGCGGGCAAGGGAGCTCCTATAATTCACCCCTCCACTTT,CASGGQGSSYNSPLHF
TRBJ2-7,TRBV15,TRBD1,NA,TGTGCCACCAGCAGAGATTTGGACAGGCTCGCTTTCGAGCAGTACTTC,CATSRDLDRLAFEQYF
TRBJ1-1,TRBV6-5,NA,NA,TGTGCCAGCAGTTACTCGTCCCCGGGGGGTGAAGCTTTCTTT,CASSYSSPGGEAFF
TRBJ2-5,TRBV11-2,TRBD2,NA,TGTGCCAGCAGCCCCGTAGCGGGGCAGAACACGGCCCAGTACTTC,CASSPVAGQNTAQYF
TRBJ2-7,TRBV21-1,NA,NA,TGTGCCAGCAGCAAAGCGGGAGGGGGCTACGAGCAGTACTTC,CASSKAGGGYEQYF
TRBJ1-2,TRBV4-2,TRBD1,once,TGTGCCAGCAGCCGAGGGACAGGGGAGGGGAGTGGCTACACCTTC,CASSRGTGEGSGYTF
TRBJ1-1,TRBV6-5,TRBD1,NA,TGTGCCAGCAGTCGGGACAGGGGAAGAACTGAAGCTTTCTTT,CASSRDRGRTEAFF
TRBJ2-3,TRBV7-9,TRBD1,NA,TGTGCCAGCAGCTTTGAGGGACAGGGAACAGATACGCAGTATTTT,CASSFEGQGTDTQYF
TRBJ2-3,TRBV14,TRBD2,NA,TGTGCCAGCAGCCCGGGACTAGCACCAGATACGCAGTATTTT,CASSPGLAPDTQYF
TRBJ1-4,TRBV7-2,TRBD1,NA,TGTGCCAGCAGCGGCCGGGACAGTAATGAAAAACTGTTTTTT,CASSGRDSNEKLFF
TRBJ2-1,TRBV27,TRBD1,NA,TGTGCCAGCAGTCCCGACAGGGTAAGCTCCTACAATGAGCAGTTCTTC,CASSPDRVSSYNEQFF
TRBJ2-3,TRBV19,NA,NA,TGTGCCAGTAGTATTTTATGGCAGGAAACAGATACGCAGTATTTT,CASSILWQETDTQYF
TRBJ2-2,TRBV13,TRBD1,NA,TGTGCCAGCAGCTTTTGGACAGGGGGAGGAGACACCGGGGAGCTGTTTTTT,CASSFWTGGGDTGELFF
TRBJ2-5,TRBV7-9,NA,NA,TGTTCCAGCAGTTCACTAGTTGAGACCCAGTACTTC,CSSSSLVETQYF
TRBJ1-1,TRBV27,TRBD1,once,TGTGCCAGCAGCCGGGACAGGGGCGCCACTGAAGCTTTCTTT,CASSRDRGATEAFF